This is a list of T cell receptor beta chains from one sample in a study of a mutant IDH1 vaccine in newly diagnosed glioma. TCRdb keeps only in-frame clones here, not all; method: immunoSEQ multiplex PCR. The sample holds 40,000 to 45,000 clones; approximately 82% are singletons and the top ten take roughly a sixth. These receptors have no identified antigens. This sample comprised PBMCs, obtained from a glioma patient whose treatment included an IDH1 peptide vaccine. The source of these receptors is a man between 18 and 35 years old with glioma. Some clones in this sample may be carry-over from other donors' samples. The CDR3 runs from the conserved cysteine through the conserved F or W. Each record gives: J gene, V gene, D gene, clone size, CDR3 protein, CDR3 DNA. D genes are given only for firm matches. The size of a clone is reported for some rows only, either as once, few or many, or as a class for expanded clones.

TRBJ1-4	TRBV9	TRBD1	.	CASSVVGDRVIFATNEKLFF	TGTGCCAGCAGCGTAGTAGGGGACAGGGTAATTTTTGCAACTAATGAAAAACTGTTTTTT
TRBJ1-2	TRBV20-1	.	few	CSAEAGGAGTF	TGCAGTGCCGAGGCCGGGGGGGCAGGGACCTTC
TRBJ1-4	TRBV4-3	.	.	CASSSFAGLDEKLFF	TGCGCCAGCAGCTCTTTCGCTGGGCTGGATGAAAAACTGTTTTTT
TRBJ1-2	TRBV4-3	TRBD1	once	CASSRGQGNYGYTF	TGCGCCAGCAGCCGCGGACAGGGTAACTATGGCTACACCTTC
TRBJ1-2	TRBV6-5	.	.	CASRIWGYGYTF	TGTGCCAGCAGAATTTGGGGATATGGCTACACCTTC
TRBJ1-1	TRBV15	.	once	CATSAGFSVETTEAFF	TGTGCCACCAGCGCAGGGTTTAGTGTGGAGACCACTGAAGCTTTCTTT
TRBJ1-1	TRBV4-2	.	.	CASSQSMGIQTEAFF	TGTGCCAGCAGCCAGTCAATGGGGATTCAAACTGAAGCTTTCTTT
TRBJ2-3	TRBV9	TRBD2	.	CASSSTGAGGGNTQYF	TGTGCCAGCAGCTCAACGGGGGCGGGAGGAGGGAATACGCAGTATTTT
TRBJ1-3	TRBV6-1	.	.	CASSKISGSGNTIYF	TGTGCCAGCAGCAAGATATCGGGCTCTGGAAACACCATATATTTT
TRBJ2-1	TRBV4-3	.	once	CASSQERTIQTHNEQFF	TGCGCCAGCAGCCAAGAGCGGACGATCCAGACTCACAATGAGCAGTTCTTC
TRBJ1-5	TRBV4-2	.	.	CASSQDPYQPQHF	TGTGCCAGCAGCCAAGACCCATATCAGCCCCAGCATTTT
TRBJ2-7	TRBV15	.	.	CATSNLGAGPYEQYF	TGTGCCACCAGTAATTTAGGGGCGGGACCCTACGAGCAGTACTTC
TRBJ2-3	TRBV2	.	once	CASSGSTDTQYF	TGTGCCAGCAGCGGGAGCACAGATACGCAGTATTTT
TRBJ2-3	TRBV30	TRBD2	.	CAWERGGMTVHMNTQYF	TGTGCCTGGGAGCGGGGGGGGATGACAGTGCACATGAATACGCAGTATTTT
TRBJ1-5	TRBV18	.	.	CASSPMAVSNQPQHF	TGTGCCAGCTCACCAATGGCGGTTAGCAATCAGCCCCAGCATTTT
TRBJ2-5	TRBV2	TRBD2	.	CARTLRTGTSGGAETQYF	TGTGCCAGGACTTTACGTACCGGGACTAGCGGGGGGGCTGAGACCCAGTACTTC
TRBJ1-1	TRBV2	.	.	CASGAILRTEAFF	TGTGCCAGCGGCGCAATCCTTCGCACTGAAGCTTTCTTT
TRBJ1-1	TRBV18	.	.	CASSPLITGNTEAFF	TGTGCCAGCTCACCTCTCATAACAGGGAACACTGAAGCTTTCTTT
TRBJ2-3	TRBV4-2	TRBD2	.	CASSQESGRDTQYF	TGTGCCAGCAGCCAAGAAAGCGGGAGGGATACGCAGTATTTT
TRBJ1-6	TRBV2	.	.	CASSGLAVVNSPLHF	TGTGCCAGCAGTGGGTTGGCAGTGGTCAATTCACCCCTCCACTTT
TRBJ1-2	TRBV7-2	TRBD1	.	CASSYRRQGKSYGYTF	TGTGCCAGCAGCTACCGTCGACAGGGCAAAAGCTATGGCTACACCTTC
TRBJ1-1	TRBV6-6	.	.	CASSGNTEAFF	TGTGCCAGCAGCGGGAACACTGAAGCTTTCTTT
TRBJ2-3	TRBV5-1	.	.	CASSSTDTQYF	TGCGCCAGCAGTAGCACAGATACGCAGTATTTT
TRBJ1-1	TRBV7-2	.	.	CASSSGTRAFF	TGTGCCAGCAGCTCCGGGACGAGGGCTTTCTTT
TRBJ2-2	TRBV15	.	once	CATSRDAMRGTYTGELFF	TGTGCCACCAGCAGAGATGCGATGAGAGGGACTTACACCGGGGAGCTGTTTTTT
TRBJ1-1	TRBV2	.	few	CASSYGGINTEAFF	TGTGCCAGCAGCTACGGCGGGATTAACACTGAAGCTTTCTTT
TRBJ1-3	TRBV6-5	.	.	CASSYSGGAGNTIYF	TGTGCCAGCAGTTACTCGGGGGGCGCTGGAAACACCATATATTTT
TRBJ2-5	TRBV4-1	TRBD2	once	CASSPRLAGGETQYF	TGCGCCAGCAGCCCCCGACTAGCGGGAGGAGAGACCCAGTACTTC
TRBJ1-1	TRBV11-3	.	.	CASSLVGIAEAFF	TGTGCCAGCAGCTTAGTCGGGATAGCTGAAGCTTTCTTT
TRBJ2-1	TRBV11-3	TRBD2	.	CASSLDEREGLYNEQFF	TGTGCCAGCAGCCTCGACGAGCGGGAGGGCCTTTACAATGAGCAGTTCTTC
TRBJ2-1	TRBV30	.	.	CAWREDWGSYNEQFF	TGTGCCTGGAGAGAAGACTGGGGCTCCTACAATGAGCAGTTCTTC
TRBJ1-1	TRBV4-3	.	.	CASSQDWAGDGTEAFF	TGCGCCAGCAGCCAAGACTGGGCAGGGGATGGGACTGAAGCTTTCTTT